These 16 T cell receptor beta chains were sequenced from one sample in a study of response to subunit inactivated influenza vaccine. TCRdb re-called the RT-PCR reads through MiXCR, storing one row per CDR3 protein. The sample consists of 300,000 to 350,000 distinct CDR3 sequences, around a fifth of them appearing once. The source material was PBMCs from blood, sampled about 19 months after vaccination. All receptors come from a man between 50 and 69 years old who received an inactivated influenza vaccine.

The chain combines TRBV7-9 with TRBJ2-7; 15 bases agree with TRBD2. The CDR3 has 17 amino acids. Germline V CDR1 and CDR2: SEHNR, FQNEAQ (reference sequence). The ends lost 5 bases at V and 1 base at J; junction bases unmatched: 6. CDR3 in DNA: TGTGCCAGCAGCCTCGGGACTAGCGGGGGGCATTCCTACGAGCAGTACTTC. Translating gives CASSLGTSGGHSYEQYF.

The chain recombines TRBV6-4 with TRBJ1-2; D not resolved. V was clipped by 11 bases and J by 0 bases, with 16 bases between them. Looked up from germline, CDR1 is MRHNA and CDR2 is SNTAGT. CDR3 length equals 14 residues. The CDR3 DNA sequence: TGTGCCTCTGGGAAGGCCGAAGCTAACTATGGCTACACCTTC. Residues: CASGKAEANYGYTF.

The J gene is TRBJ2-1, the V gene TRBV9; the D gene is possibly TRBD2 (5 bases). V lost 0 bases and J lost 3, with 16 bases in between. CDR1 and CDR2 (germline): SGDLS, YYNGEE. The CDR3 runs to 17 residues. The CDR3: CASSVEDPDLIYNEQFF. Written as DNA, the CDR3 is TGTGCCAGCAGCGTAGAAGATCCGGACTTAATCTACAATGAGCAGTTCTTC.

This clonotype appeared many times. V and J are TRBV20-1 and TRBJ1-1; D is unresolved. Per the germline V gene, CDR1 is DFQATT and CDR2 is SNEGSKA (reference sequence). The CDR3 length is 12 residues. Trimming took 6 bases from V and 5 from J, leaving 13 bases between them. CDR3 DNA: TGCAGTGCCATACCCGTGGGGACTGAAGCTTTCTTT. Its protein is CSAIPVGTEAFF.

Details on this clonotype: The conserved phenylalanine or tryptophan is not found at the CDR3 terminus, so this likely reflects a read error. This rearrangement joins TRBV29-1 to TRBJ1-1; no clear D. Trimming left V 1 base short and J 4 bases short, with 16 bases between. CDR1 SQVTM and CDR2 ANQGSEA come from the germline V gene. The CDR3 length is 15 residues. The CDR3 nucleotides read TGCAGCGTTGAAGGATGGCGGGGAGCGAGCACTGAAGCTTTCTAT. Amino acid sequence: CSVEGWRGASTEAFY.

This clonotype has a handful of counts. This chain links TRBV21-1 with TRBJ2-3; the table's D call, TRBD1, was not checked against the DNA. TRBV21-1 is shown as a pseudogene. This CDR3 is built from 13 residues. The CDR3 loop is CASSTGGEGAQYF. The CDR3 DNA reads TGTGCCAGCAGCACTGGGGGCGAAGGCGCGCAGTATTTT.

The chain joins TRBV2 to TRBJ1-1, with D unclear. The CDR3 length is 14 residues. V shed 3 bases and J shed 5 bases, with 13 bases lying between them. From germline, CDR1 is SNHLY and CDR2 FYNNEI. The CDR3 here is CASSDWPPGTEAFF. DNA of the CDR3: TGTGCCAGCAGTGACTGGCCCCCTGGGACTGAAGCTTTCTTT.

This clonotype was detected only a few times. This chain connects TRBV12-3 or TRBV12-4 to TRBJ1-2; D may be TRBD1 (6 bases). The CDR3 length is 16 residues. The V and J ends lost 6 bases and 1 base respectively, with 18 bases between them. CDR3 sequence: CASSPPTGTDNYGYTF. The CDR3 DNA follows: TGTGCCAGCAGCCCGCCCACAGGGACGGATAACTATGGCTACACCTTC.

DNA of the CDR3: TGTGCCAGCAGCCCCGGGACAAGGAACTATGGCTACACCTTC. Its translation is CASSPGTRNYGYTF. The chain carries TRBV5-6 and TRBJ1-2; D may be TRBD1 (6 bases). Trimming cost V 4 bases and J 2 bases, with 12 bases left between them. The germline gives CDR1 SGHDT, CDR2 YYEEEE. The CDR3 loop spans 14 amino acids.

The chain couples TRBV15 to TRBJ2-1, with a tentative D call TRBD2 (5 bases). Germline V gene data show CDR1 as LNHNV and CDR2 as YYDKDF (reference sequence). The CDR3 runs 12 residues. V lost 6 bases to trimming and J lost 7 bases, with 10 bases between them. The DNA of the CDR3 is TGTGCCACCAGAGGACTGGGGAATGAGCAGTTCTTC. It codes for CATRGLGNEQFF.

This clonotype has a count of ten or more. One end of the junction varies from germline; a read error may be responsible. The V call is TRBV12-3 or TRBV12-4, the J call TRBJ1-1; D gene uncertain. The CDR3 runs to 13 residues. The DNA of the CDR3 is TGTGCCAGCAGCTTAGCTGGGTACACTGAAGCTTTCTTT. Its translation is CASSLAGYTEAFF.

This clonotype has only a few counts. The CDR3 reads CASSQEAGRGGTEAFF. In nucleotides, the CDR3 is TGCGCCAGCAGCCAAGAGGCGGGCAGGGGAGGCACTGAAGCTTTCTTT. The genes are TRBV4-3 and TRBJ1-1, with D possibly being TRBD1 (6 bases). Germline CDR1 and CDR2: LGHNA and YSLEER. V was trimmed by 0 bases and J by 4 bases, leaving 15 bases between them. The CDR3 sequence is 16 residues long.

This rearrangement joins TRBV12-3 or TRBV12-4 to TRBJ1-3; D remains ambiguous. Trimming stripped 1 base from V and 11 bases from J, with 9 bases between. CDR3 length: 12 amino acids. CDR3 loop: CASSLVGEAIYF. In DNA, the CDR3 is TGTGCCAGCAGTTTAGTAGGCGAGGCCATATATTTT.

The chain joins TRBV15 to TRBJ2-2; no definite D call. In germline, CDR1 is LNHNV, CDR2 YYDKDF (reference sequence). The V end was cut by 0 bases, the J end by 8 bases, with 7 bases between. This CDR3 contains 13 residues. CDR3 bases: TGTGCCACCAGCAGAGATCGGTGGGGGGAGCTGTTTTTT. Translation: CATSRDRWGELFF.

CDR3 loop: CASSEYVEVGNTEAFF. The CDR3 DNA is TGTGCCAGCAGTGAATATGTGGAAGTGGGGAACACTGAAGCTTTCTTT. The chain recombines TRBV25-1 with TRBJ1-1; no reliable D call. CDR1 and CDR2 (germline): MGHDK, SYGVNS. This CDR3 spans 16 amino acids. The V and J ends lost 0 bases and 1 base respectively, with 12 bases between them.

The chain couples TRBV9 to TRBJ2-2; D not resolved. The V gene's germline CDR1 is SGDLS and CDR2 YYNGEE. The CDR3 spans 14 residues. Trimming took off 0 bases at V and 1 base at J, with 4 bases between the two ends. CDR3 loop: CASSVGGNTGELFF. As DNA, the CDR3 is TGTGCCAGCAGCGTAGGCGGGAACACCGGGGAGCTGTTTTTT.